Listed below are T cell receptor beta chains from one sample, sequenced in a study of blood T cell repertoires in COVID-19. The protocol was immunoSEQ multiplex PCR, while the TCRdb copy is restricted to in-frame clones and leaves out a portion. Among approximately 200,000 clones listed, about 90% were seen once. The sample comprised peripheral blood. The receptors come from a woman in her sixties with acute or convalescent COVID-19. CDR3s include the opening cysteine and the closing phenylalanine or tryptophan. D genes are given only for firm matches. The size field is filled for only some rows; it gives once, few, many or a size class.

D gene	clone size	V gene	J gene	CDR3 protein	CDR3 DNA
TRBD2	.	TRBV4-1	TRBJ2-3	CASSQDLSGAYNTQYF	TGCGCCAGCAGCCAAGATCTCAGCGGGGCCTACAATACGCAGTATTTT
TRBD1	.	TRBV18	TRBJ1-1	CASSLSGQGVTEAFF	TGTGCCAGCTCATTATCAGGACAGGGTGTAACTGAAGCTTTCTTT
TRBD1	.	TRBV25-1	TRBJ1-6	CASSGAGTGNSPLHF	TGTGCCAGCAGTGGAGCCGGGACAGGGAATTCACCCCTCCACTTT
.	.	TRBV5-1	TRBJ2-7	CASSLFGEQYF	TGCGCCAGCAGCTTGTTCGGCGAGCAGTACTTC
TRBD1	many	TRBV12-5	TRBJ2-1	CASGVGDRAGNEQFF	TGTGCTAGTGGTGTTGGGGACAGGGCTGGGAATGAGCAGTTCTTC
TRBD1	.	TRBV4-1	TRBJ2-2	CASSRGQGANGELFF	TGCGCCAGCAGCCGAGGACAGGGGGCGAACGGGGAGCTGTTTTTT
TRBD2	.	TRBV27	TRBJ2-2	CASSLAGGPGELFF	TGTGCCAGCAGTCTTGCGGGGGGCCCCGGGGAGCTGTTTTTT
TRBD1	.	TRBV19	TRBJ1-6	CASSTGTDALGSPLHF	TGTGCCAGTAGTACCGGGACAGATGCCCTTGGTTCACCCCTCCACTTT
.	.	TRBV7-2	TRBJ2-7	CASSFYRIGEQYF	TGTGCCAGCAGCTTCTACAGGATAGGCGAGCAGTACTTC
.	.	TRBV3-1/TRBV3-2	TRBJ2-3	CASSLGQSTQYF	TGTGCCAGCAGCCTAGGACAGAGTACGCAGTATTTT
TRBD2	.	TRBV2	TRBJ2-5	CASSEGLGETQYF	TGTGCCAGCAGTGAGGGACTAGGAGAGACCCAGTACTTC
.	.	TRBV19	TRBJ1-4	CASSATGTNEKLFF	TGTGCCAGTAGTGCGACAGGAACTAATGAAAAACTGTTTTTT
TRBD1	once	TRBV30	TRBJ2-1	CAWSLPGGDEQFF	TGTGCCTGGAGTTTGCCAGGGGGAGATGAGCAGTTCTTC
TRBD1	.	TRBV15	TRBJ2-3	CATSRERGRPDTQYF	TGTGCCACCAGCAGAGAGAGGGGGCGCCCAGATACGCAGTATTTT
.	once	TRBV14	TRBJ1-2	CASSQAHGLTYGYTF	TGTGCCAGCAGCCAGGCCCACGGGTTGACCTATGGCTACACCTTC
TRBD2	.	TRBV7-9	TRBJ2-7	CASSLGIAGSYEQYF	TGTGCCAGCAGCTTAGGAATAGCGGGATCCTACGAGCAGTACTTC
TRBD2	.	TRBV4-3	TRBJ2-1	CASSQDAGVINEQFF	TGCGCCAGCAGCCAAGATGCGGGAGTTATTAATGAGCAGTTCTTC
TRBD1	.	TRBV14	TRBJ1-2	CASSQSGGELRGYTF	TGTGCCAGCAGCCAATCAGGGGGCGAATTAAGAGGCTACACCTTC
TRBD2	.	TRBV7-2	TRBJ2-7	CASSPGLATHEQYF	TGTGCCAGCAGCCCGGGACTAGCGACCCACGAGCAGTACTTC
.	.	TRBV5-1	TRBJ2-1	CASSLLQGYYNEQFF	TGCGCCAGCAGCTTGTTGCAGGGGTACTACAATGAGCAGTTCTTC
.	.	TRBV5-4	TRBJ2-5	CASSPRTGDQETQYF	TGTGCCAGCAGCCCTCGGACTGGAGACCAAGAGACCCAGTACTTC
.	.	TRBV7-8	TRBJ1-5	CASSLAGQANQPQHF	TGTGCCAGCAGCTTAGCGGGACAAGCCAATCAGCCCCAGCATTTT
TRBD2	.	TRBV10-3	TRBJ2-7	CAISGLAGDPYEQYF	TGTGCCATCAGTGGCCTAGCGGGAGACCCCTACGAGCAGTACTTC
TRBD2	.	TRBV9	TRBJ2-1	CASSVQLGLAGFYNEQFF	TGTGCCAGCAGCGTACAGCTAGGGCTAGCGGGATTCTACAATGAGCAGTTCTTC
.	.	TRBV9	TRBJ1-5	CASSDRAREGPQHF	TGTGCCAGCAGCGATCGCGCCAGAGAGGGCCCCCAGCATTTT
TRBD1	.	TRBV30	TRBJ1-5	CAWSHSGTGIQPQHF	TGTGCCTGGAGTCATTCCGGGACAGGGATTCAGCCCCAGCATTTT
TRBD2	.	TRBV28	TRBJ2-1	CASTLLAGVRNEQFF	TGTGCCAGCACCCTCCTAGCGGGAGTACGGAATGAGCAGTTCTTC
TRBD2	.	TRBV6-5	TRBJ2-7	CASSYLRGEEQYF	TGTGCCAGCAGTTACCTCCGGGGGGAAGAGCAGTACTTC
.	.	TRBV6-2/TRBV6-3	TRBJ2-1	CASSYTGQSYEQFF	TGTGCCAGCAGTTACACCGGACAGTCCTATGAGCAGTTCTTC
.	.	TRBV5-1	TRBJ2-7	CASSLVGGYSSYEQYF	TGCGCCAGCAGCTTGGTCGGGGGATACAGTTCCTACGAGCAGTACTTC
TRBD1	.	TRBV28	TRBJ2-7	CASTEGGTPSYEQYF	TGTGCCAGCACCGAAGGGGGCACCCCTAGCTACGAGCAGTACTTC
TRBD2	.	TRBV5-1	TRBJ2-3	CASSSGTSGMGDTQYF	TGCGCCAGCAGCTCCGGGACTAGCGGAATGGGAGATACGCAGTATTTT
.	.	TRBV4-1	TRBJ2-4	CASSQDGMGAGIQYF	TGCGCCAGCAGCCAAGATGGGATGGGGGCCGGCATTCAGTACTTC
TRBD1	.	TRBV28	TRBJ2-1	CASSLDRDNEQFF	TGTGCCAGCAGCCTGGACAGGGATAATGAGCAGTTCTTC
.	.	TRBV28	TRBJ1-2	CASSASLEYGYTF	TGTGCCAGCAGTGCCAGTCTAGAGTATGGCTACACCTTC
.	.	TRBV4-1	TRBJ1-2	CASSQARVNYGYTF	TGCGCCAGCAGCCAAGCCAGGGTGAACTATGGCTACACCTTC
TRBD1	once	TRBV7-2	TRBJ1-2	CASSLDSVRGDYGYTF	TGTGCCAGCAGCTTAGACTCAGTCAGGGGGGACTATGGCTACACCTTC
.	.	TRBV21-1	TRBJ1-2	CASSKRDRGHYGYTF	TGTGCCAGCAGCAAAAGGGACAGGGGCCATTATGGCTACACCTTC
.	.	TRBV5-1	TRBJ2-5	CASSMWGGPQETQYF	TGCGCCAGCAGCATGTGGGGGGGGCCCCAAGAGACCCAGTACTTC
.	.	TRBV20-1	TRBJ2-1	CSASGAASYNEQFF	TGCAGTGCTAGTGGGGCCGCCTCCTACAATGAGCAGTTCTTC
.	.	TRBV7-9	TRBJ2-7	CASSLNSVSHEQYF	TGTGCCAGCAGCTTAAACTCGGTTTCCCACGAGCAGTACTTC
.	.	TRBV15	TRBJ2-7	CATSRQGGYEQYF	TGTGCCACCAGCAGACAGGGCGGCTACGAGCAGTACTTC
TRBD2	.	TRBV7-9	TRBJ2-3	CASTIGTSGGLVTDTQYF	TGTGCCAGCACGATTGGGACTAGCGGGGGATTAGTGACAGATACGCAGTATTTT
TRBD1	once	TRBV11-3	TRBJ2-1	CASSGRQGSYNEQFF	TGTGCCAGCAGCGGAAGACAGGGGTCCTACAATGAGCAGTTCTTC
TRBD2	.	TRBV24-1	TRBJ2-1	CATSDPTGLHNEQFF	TGTGCCACCAGTGATCCGACGGGACTACACAATGAGCAGTTCTTC
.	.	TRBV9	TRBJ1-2	CASSPGVYGYTF	TGTGCCAGCAGCCCAGGGGTTTATGGCTACACCTTC
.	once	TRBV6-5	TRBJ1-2	CASSYDRNPNYGYTF	TGTGCCAGCAGTTACGACAGGAACCCTAACTATGGCTACACCTTC
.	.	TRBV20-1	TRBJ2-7	CSASYRGASYEQYF	TGCAGTGCTAGTTACCGGGGGGCATCCTACGAGCAGTACTTC
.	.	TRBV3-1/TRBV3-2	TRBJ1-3	CASSLSGGASGNTIYF	TGTGCCAGCAGCCTCTCGGGGGGCGCGTCTGGAAACACCATATATTTT
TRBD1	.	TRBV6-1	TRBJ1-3	CASTGQVLSGNTIYF	TGTGCCAGCACCGGACAGGTCCTCTCTGGAAACACCATATATTTT
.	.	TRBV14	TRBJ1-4	CASRVRVGSNEKLFF	TGTGCCAGCAGAGTTAGGGTAGGGAGTAATGAAAAACTGTTTTTT
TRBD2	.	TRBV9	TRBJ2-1	CASSLAGGSLYNEQFF	TGTGCCAGCAGCTTGGCCGGGGGGTCCCTCTACAATGAGCAGTTCTTC
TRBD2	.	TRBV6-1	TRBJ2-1	CASSEYSGGARSEQFF	TGTGCCAGCAGTGAATATAGCGGGGGGGCCCGGTCTGAGCAGTTCTTC
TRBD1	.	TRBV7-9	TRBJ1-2	CASSLGDRVNYGYTF	TGTGCCAGCAGCTTGGGGGACAGGGTAAACTATGGCTACACCTTC
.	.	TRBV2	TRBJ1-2	CASSESGRGYTF	TGTGCCAGCAGTGAATCAGGGAGGGGCTACACCTTC